This entry concerns a single T cell receptor beta chain. The antigen it binds to is not known. Base qualities are missing; no much larger clone stands one base away. This entry is derived from a study of T cells after yellow fever vaccination (dated 2019 in TCRdb). Regarding the study in general: The SMART-Seq v4 Ultra Low Input RNA kit was used to prepare libraries from fractions with low cell numbers. To track T-cell clones before and after primary and booster YFV17D yellow fever vaccination, bulk TCR alpha and beta repertoires were sequenced longitudinally. Two healthy male donors, one aged 18 to 30 and one aged 30 to 39 years, were included in the cohort. Bulk PBMC replicates and cell subsets were isolated from blood drawn at multiple timepoints before and after both primary and secondary immunization. Overall study results and their limits: Only a couple of donors were included in the study, so the extent to which the findings can be generalized is limited. Compared with the primary T-cell response, the secondary T-cell response was faster but weaker, reaching its peak on day 5 rather than on day 15. Because abundant contaminating clonotypes from the bulk population could be contained in FACS-sorted repertoires, computational filtering was required. After the booster, most clones that had expanded after primary vaccination were detected again (approximately 97% of CD4 and around nine tenths of CD8), suggesting broad maintenance of memory. A small fraction of clonotypes appeared in both the CD4 and CD8 compartments, likely as a result of convergent recombination.

The intended sense of this specimen's treatment or condition label: live attenuated yellow fever vaccine strain. PBMCs were isolated from peripheral blood using a standard Ficoll-Paque protocol. Dynabeads CD4 and CD8 positive selection kits were used to isolate CD4 and CD8 T-cell fractions. TriZol was used to extract RNA from bulk PBMCs, CD4 and CD8 fractions, and dextramer-positive and dextramer-negative fractions. For sequencing, an Illumina NovaSeq 6000 was employed. TCR cDNA was synthesized by 5'RACE template switching, through which a universal primer site and unique molecular identifiers were introduced. Priming for cDNA synthesis came from both the TCR alpha and TCR beta constant segments. Two PCR steps were used to amplify libraries, with sample barcodes and sequencing adapters being added in the second step. Sequencing of the libraries was done on either Illumina HiSeq 2500 (2x100 bp) or NovaSeq (2x150 bp). The paper's data handling went like this. Reads were demultiplexed and collapsed into UMI consensus sequences with MIGEC, and V(D)J alignment was performed with MiXCR. Clonotypes responding to the vaccine were identified with edgeR on replicate PBMC samples, with the criteria of FDR below 0.01 and a log2 fold change above 5 up to day 15. Each bulk clonotype was labeled CD4 or CD8 based on which sequenced repertoire, CD4 or CD8, contained the clonotype at higher abundance. Using fastp trimming at Q25 and MiXCR clonotype assembly, TCRdb reanalyzed the public sequencing data and kept in-frame beta chains. Rows are combined by CDR3 protein, so each entry shows the most common genes and DNA. These V and J calls are TCRdb output, not the study's own analysis. A total of approximately 330,000 distinct CDR3 sequences appear in this sample, around 12% of them only once. The leading ten clones occupy approximately 3.3% of the sample.

The receptor's source is a man younger than 35 who received the YFV17D yellow fever vaccine. The material was CD4+ T cells sorted from PBMCs, obtained 15 days after the yellow fever booster vaccination.

The CDR3 reads CASSVVRGGSYEQYV. Here is the DNA: TGTGCCAGCAGCGTAGTTCGAGGGGGCTCCTACGAGCAGTACGTC. Recombination connected TRBV9 to TRBJ2-7; TRBD1 is possibly the D segment (6 matching bases). Deletion took 0 bases off V and 0 bases off J, with a span of 10 bases between the germline ends. The germline V gene encodes CDR1 SGDLS and CDR2 YYNGEE. The CDR3 goes from the cysteine to the valine over 15 residues. The sequence is cut down to CDR3 DNA, 45 bases in frame from base 1.